This TCR beta chain was identified during a study of blood T cell repertoires in COVID-19. Study overall: Material from acute and convalescent COVID-19 was sourced from the United States, Italy and Spain.

Original methodology: Quantification of nucleated cells was approximated via reference gene primer amplification. This table comes from immunoSEQ multiplex PCR, and its TCRdb copy is limited to in-frame clones, with some not included. For V, J and clone size, that table is used; D and trimming come from the DNA. Found here are under 50,000 clones, less than 85% of them singletons; the top ten hold roughly 4.4%. The CDR3 contains 17 residues. The V gene lost 3 bases and the J gene lost 0 bases, with 15 bases spanning the gap. Germline CDR1 reads SGHTA; CDR2 reads FQGNSA. The source is a woman in her 70s with acute or convalescent COVID-19. Sequenced sample: peripheral blood. V and J are TRBV7-2 and TRBJ2-4; possibly TRBD2 for D (5 bases). The DNA for the CDR3 is TGTGCCAGCAGCTTTAGAAAAAGCGGAAGAGCCAAAAACATTCAGTACTTC. Its translation: CASSFRKSGRAKNIQYF.